This TCR beta chain was sequenced for a study of neoadjuvant anti-PD-1 for oral cavity cancer. Study outcomes and limitations: Post-nivolumab, blood T cell clonality was significantly elevated in non-responders. TCR analyses covered only a few patients per response group. Treg/Th17 ratio rose with pretreatment blood and fell with post-treatment tumor TCRbeta clonality.

CDR1 and CDR2 (germline): MNHNS, SASEGT. The CDR3 length is 14 residues. The ends were cut back, 3 bases at V and 4 bases at J, with 9 bases in the middle. About this clone: Antigen: not known.

Time point described: after neoadjuvant nivolumab, at surgical resection. Analysis of PBMCs was direct, with no culture step. Here immunoSEQ multiplex PCR was the method, and the copy in TCRdb shows in-frame clones only, minus some. The sample lists about 68,000 clones; approximately 81% were seen once. The TCR comes from a person aged 40-85 years with oral cavity squamous cell carcinoma. V is TRBV6-1 and J is TRBJ1-4; a weak D match, TRBD1 (5 bases). The starting material was PBMCs, obtained after nivolumab (anti-PD-1) treatment. Here the CDR3 DNA reads TGTGCCAGCAGTGACGCAGGGCGTAATGAAAAACTGTTTTTT. This sequence encodes CASSDAGRNEKLFF.